This record covers a single T cell receptor beta chain. This entry belongs to a study of blood T cell repertoires in COVID-19. Study background: Donors in the United States, Italy and Spain gave samples during acute or convalescent COVID-19. PBMCs, B-cell-depleted T cells, or T cells provided the cDNA or gDNA that made up the material.

The V gene end was trimmed by 6 bases and the J gene end by 0 bases; junction bases not matched to a gene: 4. In germline, CDR1 is SGHTA, CDR2 FQGNSA. This CDR3 has 14 residues. Patients at the Seattle site were enrolled during active infection and followed longitudinally. Original data processing: Estimation of nucleated cell counts was performed using reference gene primer amplification. TCRdb keeps only in-frame clones here, not all; method: immunoSEQ multiplex PCR. V, J and clone size are taken as reported in that table, and D and trimming were inferred from the DNA itself. The sample contains about 170,000 clones, approximately 86% of which appear only once.

Sequencing was done on a sample of peripheral blood. This receptor was taken from a woman aged 80 or over with COVID-19, enrolled during active disease. This rearrangement joins TRBV7-2 to TRBJ2-7; 8 bases fit TRBD2. This CDR3 is CASRPSGSSYEQYF. The CDR3 DNA reads TGTGCCAGCAGACCCAGCGGGAGCTCCTACGAGCAGTACTTC. Complete variable domain (other parts from reference TRBV7-2 and TRBJ2-7): GAGVSQSPSNKVTEKGKDVELRCDPISGHTALYWYRQSLGQGLEFLIYFQGNSAPDKSGLPSDRFSAERTGGSVSTLTIQRTQQEDSAVYLCASRPSGSSYEQYFGPGTRLTVT.